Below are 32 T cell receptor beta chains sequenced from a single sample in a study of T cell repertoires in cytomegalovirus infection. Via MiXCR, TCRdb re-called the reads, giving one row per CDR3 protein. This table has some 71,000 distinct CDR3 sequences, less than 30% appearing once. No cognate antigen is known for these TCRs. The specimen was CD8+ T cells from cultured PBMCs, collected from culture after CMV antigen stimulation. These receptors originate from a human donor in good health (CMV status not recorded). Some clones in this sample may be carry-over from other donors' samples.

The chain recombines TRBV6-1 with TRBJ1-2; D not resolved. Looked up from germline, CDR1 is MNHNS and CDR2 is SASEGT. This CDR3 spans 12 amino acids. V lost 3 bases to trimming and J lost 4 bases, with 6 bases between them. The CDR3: CASSDLVYGYTF. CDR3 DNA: TGTGCCAGCAGTGATTTGGTCTATGGCTACACCTTC.

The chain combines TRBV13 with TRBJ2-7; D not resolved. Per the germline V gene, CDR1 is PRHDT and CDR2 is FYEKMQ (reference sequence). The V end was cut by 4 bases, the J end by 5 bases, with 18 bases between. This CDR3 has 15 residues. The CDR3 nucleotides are TGTGCCAGCAGCTACCGGATCGTTCAGTCCGACGAGCAGTACTTC. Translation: CASSYRIVQSDEQYF.

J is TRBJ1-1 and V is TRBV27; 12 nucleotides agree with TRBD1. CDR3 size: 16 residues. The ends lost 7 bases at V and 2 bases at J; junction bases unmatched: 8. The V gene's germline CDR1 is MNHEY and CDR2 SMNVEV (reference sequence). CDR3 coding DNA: TGTGCCAGCACCACCAGGGGACAGGGGGCAAACACTGAAGCTTTCTTT. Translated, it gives CASTTRGQGANTEAFF.

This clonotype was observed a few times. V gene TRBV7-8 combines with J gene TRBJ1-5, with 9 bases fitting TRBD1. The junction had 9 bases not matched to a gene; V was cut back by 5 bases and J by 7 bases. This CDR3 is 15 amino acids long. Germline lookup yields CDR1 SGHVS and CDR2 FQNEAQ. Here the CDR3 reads CASSRVGQGEQPQHF. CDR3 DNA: TGTGCCAGCAGCCGCGTGGGACAGGGTGAGCAGCCCCAGCATTTT.

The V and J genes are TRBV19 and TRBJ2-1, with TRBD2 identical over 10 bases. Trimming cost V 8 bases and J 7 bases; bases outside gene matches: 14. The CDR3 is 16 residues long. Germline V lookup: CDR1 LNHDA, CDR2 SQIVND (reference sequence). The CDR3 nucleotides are TGTGCCAGTGGTCTAAGGGCTAGCGGGAGAAGGAATGAGCAGTTCTTC. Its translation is CASGLRASGRRNEQFF.

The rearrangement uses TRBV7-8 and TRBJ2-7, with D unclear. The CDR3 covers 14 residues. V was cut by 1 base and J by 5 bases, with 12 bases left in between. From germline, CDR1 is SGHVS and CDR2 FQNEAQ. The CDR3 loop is CASSLVGSPDEQYF. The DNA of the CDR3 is TGTGCCAGCAGCTTAGTAGGAAGCCCGGACGAGCAGTACTTC.

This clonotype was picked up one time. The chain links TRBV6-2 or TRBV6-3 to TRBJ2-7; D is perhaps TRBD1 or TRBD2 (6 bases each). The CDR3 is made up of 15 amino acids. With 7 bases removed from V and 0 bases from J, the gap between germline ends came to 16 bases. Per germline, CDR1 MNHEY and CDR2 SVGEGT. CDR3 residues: CASTEGGHTSYEQYF. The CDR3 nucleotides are TGTGCCAGCACCGAGGGGGGACATACCTCCTACGAGCAGTACTTC.

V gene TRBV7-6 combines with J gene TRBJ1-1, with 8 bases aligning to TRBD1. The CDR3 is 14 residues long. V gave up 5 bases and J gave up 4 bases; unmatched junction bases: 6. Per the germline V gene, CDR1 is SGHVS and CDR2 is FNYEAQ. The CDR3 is CASSLQGGGTEAFF. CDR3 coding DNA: TGTGCCAGCAGCCTACAGGGGGGGGGCACTGAAGCTTTCTTT.

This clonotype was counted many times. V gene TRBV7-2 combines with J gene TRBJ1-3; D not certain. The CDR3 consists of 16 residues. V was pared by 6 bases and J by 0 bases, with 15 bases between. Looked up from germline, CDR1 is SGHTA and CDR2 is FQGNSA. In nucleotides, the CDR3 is TGTGCCAGCAGTTCCTCCCCCATAAGCTCTGGAAACACCATATATTTT. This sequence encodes CASSSSPISSGNTIYF.

The DNA for the CDR3 is TGTGCCAGCAGCCCCTTGTCGGGGACAGGAACTAATGGCTACACCTTC. It is translated as CASSPLSGTGTNGYTF. J is TRBJ1-2 and V is TRBV5-3; 8 bases are a match to TRBD1. TRBV5-3 is an ORF, and what it does is uncertain. With 8 bases clipped from V and 6 bases from J, the junction kept 18 bases outside the gene matches. This CDR3 region has 16 residues.

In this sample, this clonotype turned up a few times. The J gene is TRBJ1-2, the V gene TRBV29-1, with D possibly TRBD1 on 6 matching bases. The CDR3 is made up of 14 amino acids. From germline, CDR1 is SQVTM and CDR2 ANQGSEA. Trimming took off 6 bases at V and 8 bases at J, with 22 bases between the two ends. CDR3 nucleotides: TGCAGCGTGGAGAATCCGGGGGCAATAAGCGGCTACACCTTC. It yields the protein CSVENPGAISGYTF.

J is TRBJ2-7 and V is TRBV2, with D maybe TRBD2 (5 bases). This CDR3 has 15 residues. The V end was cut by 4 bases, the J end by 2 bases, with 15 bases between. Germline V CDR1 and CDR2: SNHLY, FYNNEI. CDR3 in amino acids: CASSGMAGGTYEQYF. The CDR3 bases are TGTGCCAGCAGTGGAATGGCGGGCGGAACCTACGAGCAGTACTTC.

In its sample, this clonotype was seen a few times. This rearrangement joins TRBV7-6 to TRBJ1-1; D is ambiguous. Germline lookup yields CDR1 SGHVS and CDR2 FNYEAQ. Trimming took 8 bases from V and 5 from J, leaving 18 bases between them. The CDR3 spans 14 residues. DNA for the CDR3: TGTGCCAGCGTCGGCCCCGGCGTTGGAACTGAAGCTTTCTTT. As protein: CASVGPGVGTEAFF.

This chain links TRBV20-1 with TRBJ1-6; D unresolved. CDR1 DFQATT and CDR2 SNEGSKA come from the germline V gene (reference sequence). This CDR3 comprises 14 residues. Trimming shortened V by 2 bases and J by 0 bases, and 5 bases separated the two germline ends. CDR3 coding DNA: TGCAGTGCTAGAAACAGCTCCTATAATTCACCCCTCCACTTT. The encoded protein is CSARNSSYNSPLHF.

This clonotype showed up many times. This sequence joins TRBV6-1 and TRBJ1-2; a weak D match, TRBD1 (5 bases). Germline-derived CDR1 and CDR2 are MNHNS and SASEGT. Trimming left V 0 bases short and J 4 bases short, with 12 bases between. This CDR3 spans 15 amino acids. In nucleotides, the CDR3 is TGTGCCAGCAGTGAAGCGTGGCAGGGCGGCTATGGCTACACCTTC. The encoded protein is CASSEAWQGGYGYTF.

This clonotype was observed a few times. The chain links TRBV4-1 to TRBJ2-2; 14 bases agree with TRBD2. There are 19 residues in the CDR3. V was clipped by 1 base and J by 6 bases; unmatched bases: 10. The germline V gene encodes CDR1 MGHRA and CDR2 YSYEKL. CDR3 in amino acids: CASSQVPGLAGDSSGELFF. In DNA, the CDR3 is TGCGCCAGCAGCCAAGTACCGGGACTAGCGGGAGACAGCTCCGGGGAGCTGTTTTTT.

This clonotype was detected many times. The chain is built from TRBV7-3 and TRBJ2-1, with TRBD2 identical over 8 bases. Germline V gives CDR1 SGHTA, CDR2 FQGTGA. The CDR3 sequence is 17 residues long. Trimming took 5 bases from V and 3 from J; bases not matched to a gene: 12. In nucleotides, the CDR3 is TGTGCCAGCAGCCCAGTCGGAGGGCGGGGGGTCTACAATGAGCAGTTCTTC. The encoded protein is CASSPVGGRGVYNEQFF.

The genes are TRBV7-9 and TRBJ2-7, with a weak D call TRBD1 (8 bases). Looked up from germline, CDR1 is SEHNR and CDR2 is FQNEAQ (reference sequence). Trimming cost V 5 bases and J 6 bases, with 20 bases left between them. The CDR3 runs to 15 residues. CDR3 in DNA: TGTGCCAGCAGCAGCGGGACAGGCATCGCGTCCGAGCAGTACTTC. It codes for CASSSGTGIASEQYF.

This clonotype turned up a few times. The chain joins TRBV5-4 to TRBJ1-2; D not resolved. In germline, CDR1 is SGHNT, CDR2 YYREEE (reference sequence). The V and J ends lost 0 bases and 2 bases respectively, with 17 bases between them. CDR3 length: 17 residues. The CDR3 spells CASSLAVPGGLNYGYTF. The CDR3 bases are TGTGCCAGCAGCTTGGCCGTGCCTGGAGGGCTCAACTATGGCTACACCTTC.

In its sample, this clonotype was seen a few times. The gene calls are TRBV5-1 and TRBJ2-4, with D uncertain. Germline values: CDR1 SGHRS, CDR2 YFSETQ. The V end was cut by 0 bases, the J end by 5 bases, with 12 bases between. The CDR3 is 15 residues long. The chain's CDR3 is CASSLAVNSQNIQYF. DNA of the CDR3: TGCGCCAGCAGCTTGGCGGTTAACTCCCAAAACATTCAGTACTTC.

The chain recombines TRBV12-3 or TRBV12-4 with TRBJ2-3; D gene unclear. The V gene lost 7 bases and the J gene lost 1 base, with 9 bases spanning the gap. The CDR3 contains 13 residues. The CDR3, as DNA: TGTGCCAGCATCATCCTTGGCACAGATACGCAGTATTTT. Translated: CASIILGTDTQYF.

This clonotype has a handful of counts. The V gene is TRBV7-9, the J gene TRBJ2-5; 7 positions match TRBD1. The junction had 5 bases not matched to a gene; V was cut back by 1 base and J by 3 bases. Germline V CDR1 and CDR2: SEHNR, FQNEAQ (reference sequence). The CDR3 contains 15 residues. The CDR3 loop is CASSLDRGTEETQYF. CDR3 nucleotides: TGTGCCAGCAGCTTAGATCGTGGGACAGAAGAGACCCAGTACTTC.

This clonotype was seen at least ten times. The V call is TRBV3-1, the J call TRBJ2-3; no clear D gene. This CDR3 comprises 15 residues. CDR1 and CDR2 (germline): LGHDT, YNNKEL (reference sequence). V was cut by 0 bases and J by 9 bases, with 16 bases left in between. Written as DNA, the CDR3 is TGTGCCAGCAGCCAAGATCTTGATACTCAAGTGACGCAGTATTTT. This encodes CASSQDLDTQVTQYF.

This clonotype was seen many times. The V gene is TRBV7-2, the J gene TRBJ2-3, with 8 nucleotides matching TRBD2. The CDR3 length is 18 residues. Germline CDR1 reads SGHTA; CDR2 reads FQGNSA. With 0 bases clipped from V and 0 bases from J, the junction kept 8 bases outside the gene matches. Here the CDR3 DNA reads TGTGCCAGCAGCTTAGCTCTGATTCTAGCGGGTAGCACAGATACGCAGTATTTT. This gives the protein CASSLALILAGSTDTQYF.

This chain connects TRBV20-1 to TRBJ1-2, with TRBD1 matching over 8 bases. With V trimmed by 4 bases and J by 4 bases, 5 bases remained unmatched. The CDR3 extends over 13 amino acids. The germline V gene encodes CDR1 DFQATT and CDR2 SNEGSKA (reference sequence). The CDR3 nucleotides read TGCAGTGCTAAGGACAGGGACGGCTATGGCTACACCTTC. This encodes CSAKDRDGYGYTF.

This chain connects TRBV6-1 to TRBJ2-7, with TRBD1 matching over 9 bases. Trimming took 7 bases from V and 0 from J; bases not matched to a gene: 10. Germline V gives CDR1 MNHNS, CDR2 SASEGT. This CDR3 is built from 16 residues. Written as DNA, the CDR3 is TGTGCCAGCAAGGACAGGGGCTTAAAAAGCTCCTACGAGCAGTACTTC. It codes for CASKDRGLKSSYEQYF.

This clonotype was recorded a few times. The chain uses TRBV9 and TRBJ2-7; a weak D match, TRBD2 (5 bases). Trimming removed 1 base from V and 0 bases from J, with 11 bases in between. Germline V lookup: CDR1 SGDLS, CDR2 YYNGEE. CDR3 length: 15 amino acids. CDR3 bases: TGTGCCAGCAGCGTATCCGGGGATAACTCCTACGAGCAGTACTTC. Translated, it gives CASSVSGDNSYEQYF.

The CDR3 DNA reads TGTGCCAGCAGCTTCCCGGGGGCTCGCCAAGAGACCCAGTACTTC. It translates to CASSFPGARQETQYF. J is TRBJ2-5 and V is TRBV7-2; possibly TRBD1 or TRBD2 for D (6 bases each). The V gene's germline CDR1 is SGHTA and CDR2 FQGNSA. The CDR3 sequence is 15 residues long. Trimming removed 3 bases at V and 1 base at J, with 12 bases between.

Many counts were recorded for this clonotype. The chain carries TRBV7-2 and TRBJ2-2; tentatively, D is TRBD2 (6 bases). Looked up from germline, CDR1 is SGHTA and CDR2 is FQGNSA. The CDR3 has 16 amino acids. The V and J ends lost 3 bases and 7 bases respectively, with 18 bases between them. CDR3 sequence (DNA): TGTGCCAGCAGCTTCATAGCGGCGTTGTACGGCGGGGAGCTGTTTTTT. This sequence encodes CASSFIAALYGGELFF.

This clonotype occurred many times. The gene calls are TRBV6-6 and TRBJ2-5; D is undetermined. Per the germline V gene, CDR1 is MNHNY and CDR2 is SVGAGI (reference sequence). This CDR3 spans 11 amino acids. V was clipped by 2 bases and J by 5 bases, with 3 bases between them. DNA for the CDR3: TGTGCCAGCAGTTACGGGGAGACCCAGTACTTC. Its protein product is CASSYGETQYF.

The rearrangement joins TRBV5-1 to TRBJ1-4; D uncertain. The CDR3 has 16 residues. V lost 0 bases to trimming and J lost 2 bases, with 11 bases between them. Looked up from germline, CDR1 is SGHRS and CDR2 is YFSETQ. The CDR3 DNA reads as TGCGCCAGCAGCTTGGATGCAGGTCTGACTAATGAAAAACTGTTTTTT. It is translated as CASSLDAGLTNEKLFF.

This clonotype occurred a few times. CDR3 residues: CASSYLGTSGTMETQYF. The CDR3 nucleotides read TGTGCCAGCAGTTACCTGGGGACTAGCGGGACTATGGAGACCCAGTACTTC. V usage is TRBV6-5 and J usage is TRBJ2-5, with 13 nucleotides matching TRBD2. The V segment lost 2 bases and the J segment 5 bases; nucleotides outside the gene matches: 8. This CDR3 spans 17 amino acids. Germline assignment: CDR1 MNHEY and CDR2 SVGAGI.